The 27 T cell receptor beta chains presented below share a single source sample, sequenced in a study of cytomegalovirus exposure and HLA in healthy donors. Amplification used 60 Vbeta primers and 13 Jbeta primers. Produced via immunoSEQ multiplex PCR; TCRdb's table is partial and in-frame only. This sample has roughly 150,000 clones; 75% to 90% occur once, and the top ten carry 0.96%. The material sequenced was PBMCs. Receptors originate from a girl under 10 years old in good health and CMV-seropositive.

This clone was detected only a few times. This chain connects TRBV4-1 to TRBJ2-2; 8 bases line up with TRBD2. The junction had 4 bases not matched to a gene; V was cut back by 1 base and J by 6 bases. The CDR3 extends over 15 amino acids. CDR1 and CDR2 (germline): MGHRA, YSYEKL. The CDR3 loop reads CASSQAGGPAGELFF. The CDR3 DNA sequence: TGCGCCAGCAGCCAAGCGGGAGGGCCCGCCGGGGAGCTGTTTTTT.

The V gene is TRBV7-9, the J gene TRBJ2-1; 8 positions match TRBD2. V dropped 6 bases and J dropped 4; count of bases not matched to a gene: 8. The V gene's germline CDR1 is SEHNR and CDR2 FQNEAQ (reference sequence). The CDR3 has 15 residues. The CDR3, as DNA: TGTGCCAGCAGACTCTCTAGCGGGCCGTACAATGAGCAGTTCTTC. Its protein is CASRLSSGPYNEQFF.

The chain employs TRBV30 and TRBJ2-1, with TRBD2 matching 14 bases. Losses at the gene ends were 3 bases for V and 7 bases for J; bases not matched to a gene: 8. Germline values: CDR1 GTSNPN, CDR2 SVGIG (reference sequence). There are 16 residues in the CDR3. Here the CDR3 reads CAWRAQTSGRVNEQFF. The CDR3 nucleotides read TGTGCCTGGAGGGCCCAGACTAGCGGGAGGGTAAATGAGCAGTTCTTC.

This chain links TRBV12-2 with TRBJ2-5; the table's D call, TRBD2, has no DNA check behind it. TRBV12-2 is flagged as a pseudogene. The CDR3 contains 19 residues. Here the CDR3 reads CASQGAALAGGPKMETQYF. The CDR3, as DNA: TGTGCAAGTCAAGGGGCGGCCTTAGCGGGAGGGCCTAAGATGGAGACCCAGTACTTC.

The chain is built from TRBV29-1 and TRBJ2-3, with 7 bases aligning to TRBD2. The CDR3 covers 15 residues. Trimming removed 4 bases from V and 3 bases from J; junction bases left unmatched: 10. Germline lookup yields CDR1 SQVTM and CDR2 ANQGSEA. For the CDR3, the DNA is TGCAGCGTTGTATTCGGGAGGATCCGAACAGATACGCAGTATTTT. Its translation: CSVVFGRIRTDTQYF.

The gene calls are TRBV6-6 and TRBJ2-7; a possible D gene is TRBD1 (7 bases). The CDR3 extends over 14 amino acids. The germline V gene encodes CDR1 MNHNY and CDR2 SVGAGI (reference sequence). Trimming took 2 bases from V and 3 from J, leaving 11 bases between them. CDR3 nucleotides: TGTGCCAGCAGTTACCAGGGGGGTGGCTACGAGCAGTACTTC. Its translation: CASSYQGGGYEQYF.

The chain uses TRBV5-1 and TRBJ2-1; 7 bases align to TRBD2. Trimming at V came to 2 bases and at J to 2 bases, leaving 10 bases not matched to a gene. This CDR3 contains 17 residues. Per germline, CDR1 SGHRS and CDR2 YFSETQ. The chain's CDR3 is CASSFSPLALTYNEQFF. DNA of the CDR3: TGCGCCAGCAGCTTTTCCCCACTAGCGTTAACCTACAATGAGCAGTTCTTC.

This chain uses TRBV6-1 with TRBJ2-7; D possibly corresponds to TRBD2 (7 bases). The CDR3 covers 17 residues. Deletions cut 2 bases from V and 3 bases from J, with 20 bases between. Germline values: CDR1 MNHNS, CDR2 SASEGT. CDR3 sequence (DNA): TGTGCCAGCAGTGAAAGGGGGGGGGCTAGCAGTCGCTACGAGCAGTACTTC. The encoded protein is CASSERGGASSRYEQYF.

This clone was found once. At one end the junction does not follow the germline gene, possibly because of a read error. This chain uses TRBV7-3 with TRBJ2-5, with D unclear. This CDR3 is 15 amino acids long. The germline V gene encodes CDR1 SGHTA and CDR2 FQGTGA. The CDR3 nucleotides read TGTGCCAGCAGCTTAGGCCCACCAAGCCAAGAGGCCCAGTACTTC. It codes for CASSLGPPSQEAQYF.

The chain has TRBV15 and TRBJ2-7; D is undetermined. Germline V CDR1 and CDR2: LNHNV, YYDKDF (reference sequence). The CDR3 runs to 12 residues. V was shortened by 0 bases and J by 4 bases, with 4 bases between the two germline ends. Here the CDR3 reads CATSRDYYEQYF. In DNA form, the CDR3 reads TGTGCCACCAGCAGAGATTATTACGAGCAGTACTTC.

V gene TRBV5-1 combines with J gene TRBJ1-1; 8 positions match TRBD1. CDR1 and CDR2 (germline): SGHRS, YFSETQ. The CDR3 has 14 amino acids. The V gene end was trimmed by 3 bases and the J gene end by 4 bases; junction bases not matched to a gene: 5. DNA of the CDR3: TGCGCCAGCAGCTCCCGGACAGGGAGCACTGAAGCTTTCTTT. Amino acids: CASSSRTGSTEAFF.

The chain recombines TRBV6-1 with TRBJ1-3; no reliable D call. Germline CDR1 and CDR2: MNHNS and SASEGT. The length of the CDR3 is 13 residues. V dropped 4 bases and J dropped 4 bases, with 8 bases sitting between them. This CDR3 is CASSGVAGNTIYF. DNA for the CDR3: TGTGCCAGCAGTGGGGTAGCCGGAAACACCATATATTTT.

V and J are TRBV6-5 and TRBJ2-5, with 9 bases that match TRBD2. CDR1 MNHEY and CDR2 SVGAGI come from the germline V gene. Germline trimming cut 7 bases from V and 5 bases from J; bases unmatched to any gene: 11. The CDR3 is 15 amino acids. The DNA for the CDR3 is TGTGCCAGCATCAAGAGTGGCGGGAGGGCTGAGACCCAGTACTTC. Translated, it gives CASIKSGGRAETQYF.

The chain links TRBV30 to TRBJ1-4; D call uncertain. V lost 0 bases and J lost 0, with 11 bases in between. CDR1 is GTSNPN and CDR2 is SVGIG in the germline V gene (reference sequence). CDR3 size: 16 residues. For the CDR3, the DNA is TGTGCCTGGAGTGTTGAGCTCATAGCAACTAATGAAAAACTGTTTTTT. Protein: CAWSVELIATNEKLFF. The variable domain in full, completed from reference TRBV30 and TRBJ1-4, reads SQTIHQWPATLVQPVGSPLSLECTVEGTSNPNLYWYRQAAGRGLQLLFYSVGIGQISSEVPQNLSASRPQDRQFILSSKKLLLSDSGFYLCAWSVELIATNEKLFFGSGTQLSVL.

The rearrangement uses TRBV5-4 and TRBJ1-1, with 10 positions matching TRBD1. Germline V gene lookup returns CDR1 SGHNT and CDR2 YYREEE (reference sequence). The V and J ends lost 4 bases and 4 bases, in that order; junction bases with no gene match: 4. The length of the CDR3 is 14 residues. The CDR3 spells CASSIGQGGTEAFF. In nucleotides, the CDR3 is TGTGCCAGCAGCATAGGACAGGGGGGCACTGAAGCTTTCTTT. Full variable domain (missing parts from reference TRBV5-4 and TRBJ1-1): ETGVTQSPTHLIKTRGQQVTLRCSSQSGHNTVSWYQQALGQGPQFIFQYYREEENGRGNFPPRFSGLQFPNYSSELNVNALELDDSALYLCASSIGQGGTEAFFGQGTRLTVV.

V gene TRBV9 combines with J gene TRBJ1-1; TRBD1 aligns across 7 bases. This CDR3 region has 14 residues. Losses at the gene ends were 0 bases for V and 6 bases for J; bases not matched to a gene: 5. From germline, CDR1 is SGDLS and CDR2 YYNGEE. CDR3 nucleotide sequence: TGTGCCAGCAGCGTAGGGGACAGTTCTCCTGAAGCTTTCTTT. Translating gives CASSVGDSSPEAFF.

The CDR3 spells CAWTDSLNTEAFF. CDR3 nucleotide sequence: TGTGCCTGGACCGACAGCCTGAACACTGAAGCTTTCTTT. The chain recombines TRBV30 with TRBJ1-1; weak D call: TRBD1 (5 bases). Germline V CDR1 and CDR2: GTSNPN, SVGIG (reference sequence). Trimming pared 4 bases from V and 0 bases from J, leaving 9 bases between. CDR3 length: 13 residues.

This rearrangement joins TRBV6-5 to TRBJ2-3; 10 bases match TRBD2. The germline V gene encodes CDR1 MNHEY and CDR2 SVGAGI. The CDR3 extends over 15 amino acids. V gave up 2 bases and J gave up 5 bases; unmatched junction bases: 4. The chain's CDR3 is CASSYGTSELDTQYF. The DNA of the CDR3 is TGTGCCAGCAGTTACGGGACTAGCGAATTAGATACGCAGTATTTT.

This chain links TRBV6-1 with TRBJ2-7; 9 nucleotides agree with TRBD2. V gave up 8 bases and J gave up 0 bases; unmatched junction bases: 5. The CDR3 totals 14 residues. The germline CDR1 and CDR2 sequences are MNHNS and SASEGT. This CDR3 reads CASRLAVHSYEQYF. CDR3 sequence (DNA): TGTGCCAGCCGACTAGCGGTACACTCCTACGAGCAGTACTTC.

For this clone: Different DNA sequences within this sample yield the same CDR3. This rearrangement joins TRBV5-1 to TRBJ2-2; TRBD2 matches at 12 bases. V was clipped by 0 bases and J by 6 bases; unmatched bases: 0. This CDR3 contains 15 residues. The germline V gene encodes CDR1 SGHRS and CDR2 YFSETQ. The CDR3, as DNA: TGCGCCAGCAGCTTGGGACTAGCGGGAGCCGGGGAGCTGTTTTTT. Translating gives CASSLGLAGAGELFF.

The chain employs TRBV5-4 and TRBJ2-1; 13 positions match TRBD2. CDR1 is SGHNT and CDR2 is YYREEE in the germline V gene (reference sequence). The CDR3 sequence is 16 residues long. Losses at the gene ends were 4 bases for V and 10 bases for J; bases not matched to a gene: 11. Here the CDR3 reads CASSSPGLAGPAEQFF. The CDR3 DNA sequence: TGTGCCAGCAGCAGTCCGGGACTAGCGGGACCAGCCGAGCAGTTCTTC.

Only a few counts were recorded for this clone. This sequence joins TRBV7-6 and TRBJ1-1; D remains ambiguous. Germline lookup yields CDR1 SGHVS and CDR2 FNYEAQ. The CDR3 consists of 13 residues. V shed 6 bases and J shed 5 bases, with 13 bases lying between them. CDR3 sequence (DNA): TGTGCCAGCAGATACGGCCCTAGAACTGAAGCTTTCTTT. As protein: CASRYGPRTEAFF.

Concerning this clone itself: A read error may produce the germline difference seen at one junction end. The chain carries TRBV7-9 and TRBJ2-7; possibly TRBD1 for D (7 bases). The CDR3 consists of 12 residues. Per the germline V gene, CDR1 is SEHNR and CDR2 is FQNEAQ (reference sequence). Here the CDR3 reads CASSVTRGELSF. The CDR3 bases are TGTGCCAGCAGCGTTACCAGGGGGGAGCTCTCCTTC.

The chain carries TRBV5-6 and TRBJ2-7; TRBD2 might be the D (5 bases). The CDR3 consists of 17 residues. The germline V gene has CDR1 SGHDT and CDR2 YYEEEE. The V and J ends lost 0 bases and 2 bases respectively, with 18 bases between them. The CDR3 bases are TGTGCCAGCAGCTTGGCGGGCCTTTCGGGGTTCACCTACGAGCAGTACTTC. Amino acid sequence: CASSLAGLSGFTYEQYF.

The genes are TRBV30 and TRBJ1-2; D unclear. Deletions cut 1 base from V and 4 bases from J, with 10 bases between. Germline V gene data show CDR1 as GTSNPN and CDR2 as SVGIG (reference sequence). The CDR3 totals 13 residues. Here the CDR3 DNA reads TGTGCCTGGAGTGACAGTAAACCCTATGGCTACACCTTC. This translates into CAWSDSKPYGYTF.

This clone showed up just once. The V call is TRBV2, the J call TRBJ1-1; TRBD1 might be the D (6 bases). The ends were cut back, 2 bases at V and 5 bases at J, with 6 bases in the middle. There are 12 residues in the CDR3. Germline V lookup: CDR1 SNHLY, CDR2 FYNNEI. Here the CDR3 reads CASSETGTEAFF. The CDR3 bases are TGTGCCAGCAGTGAAACAGGGACTGAAGCTTTCTTT.

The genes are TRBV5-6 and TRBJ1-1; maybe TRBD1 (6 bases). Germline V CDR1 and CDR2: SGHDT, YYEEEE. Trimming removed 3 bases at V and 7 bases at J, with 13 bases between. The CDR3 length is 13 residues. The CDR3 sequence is CASSWGRGIEAFF. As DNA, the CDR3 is TGTGCCAGCAGCTGGGGGAGGGGGATTGAAGCTTTCTTT.